The clone carrying this T cell receptor (beta chain) was detected a few times. Under the authors' procedure: Cell counts per sample came from amplifying reference gene primers. Generated by immunoSEQ multiplex PCR, the TCRdb table keeps only in-frame clones and is missing some. V and J calls and clone size are copied from that table; D and trimming were computed from the DNA. The sample has about 270,000 clones; 85% are singletons. The data were taken from a study of blood T cell repertoires in COVID-19. As for the study in general: Both acute and convalescent COVID-19 samples were obtained from the United States, Italy and Spain. Sample material is recorded as cDNA or gDNA derived from T cells, B-cell-depleted T cells, or PBMCs.

Input material: peripheral blood. The sequence was collected from a human donor in a cohort sampled during active COVID-19.

Here the CDR3 DNA reads TGTGCCAGCAGCTTAGCCGGGACTAGCGTCAATGAGCAGTTCTTC. It specifies CASSLAGTSVNEQFF. The chain employs TRBV7-9 and TRBJ2-1; TRBD2 matches 10 bases. This CDR3 is built from 15 residues. V lost 0 bases and J lost 6; bases outside the gene matches: 2. CDR1 and CDR2 (germline): SEHNR, FQNEAQ (reference sequence).